These 24 T cell receptor beta chains came from one sample sequenced in a study of cytomegalovirus exposure and HLA in healthy donors (dated by TCRdb to the late 2010s). Library preparation used the immunoSEQ multiplex PCR assay. For the multiplex PCR, a mixture combining 60 forward primers for TCR Vbeta segments and 13 reverse primers for TCR Jbeta segments was used. TCRdb took over this immuneACCESS table, retaining in-frame rearrangements with V and J assigned. Such tables are incomplete; in checked studies, under half of the missing clones stem from an unresolved V gene, and the remainder is unexplained. The sample contains about 140,000 clones, about 80% of them found a single time. The ten largest make up more than 1.5% of the sample. The sequencing sample was made of PBMCs. The receptors come from a middle-aged woman in good health and CMV-seronegative.

The CDR3 nucleotides are TGTGCCAGCAGTGCTTCGTCGCGGGAGGGCTACAATGAGCAGTTCTTC. Its protein is CASSASSREGYNEQFF. V is TRBV6-1 and J is TRBJ2-1; 9 bases agree with TRBD2. V dropped 4 bases and J dropped 3; count of bases not matched to a gene: 7. This CDR3 spans 16 amino acids. Per the germline V gene, CDR1 is MNHNS and CDR2 is SASEGT.

In this sample, this clone turned up once. The rearrangement joins TRBV7-9 to TRBJ2-6, with unresolved D. Trimming left V 0 bases short and J 4 bases short, with 13 bases between. The CDR3 consists of 17 residues. Looked up from germline, CDR1 is SEHNR and CDR2 is FQNEAQ (reference sequence). The DNA for the CDR3 is TGTGCCAGCAGCTTAGCGGGCAGGCTGGCAGGGGCCAACGTCCTGACTTTC. It specifies CASSLAGRLAGANVLTF.

This clone was seen just once. This chain joins TRBV7-6 and TRBJ2-7; D is undetermined. The germline V and J ends were trimmed by 5 bases and 2 bases, with 22 bases remaining between them. The germline CDR1 and CDR2 sequences are SGHVS and FNYEAQ. This CDR3 has 17 residues. The CDR3 here is CASSQGALFHGAYEQYF. CDR3 nucleotide sequence: TGTGCCAGCAGCCAAGGAGCTCTGTTTCACGGAGCCTACGAGCAGTACTTC.

The chain has TRBV7-3 and TRBJ1-1, with D possibly matching TRBD1 (5 bases). CDR3 length equals 13 residues. V lost 3 bases to trimming and J lost 0 bases, with 5 bases between them. CDR1 is SGHTA and CDR2 is FQGTGA in the germline V gene. The CDR3 nucleotides are TGTGCCAGCAGCTTGACAGTGAACACTGAAGCTTTCTTT. This codes for CASSLTVNTEAFF.

The chain has TRBV5-4 and TRBJ1-1, with D perhaps matching TRBD1 (6 bases). The germline gives CDR1 SGHNT, CDR2 YYREEE (reference sequence). V gave up 4 bases and J gave up 4 bases, with 20 bases separating them. The CDR3 runs to 16 residues. The DNA for the CDR3 is TGTGCCAGCAGCAAATCAAACAGGGTAGGGGGCACTGAAGCTTTCTTT. Residues: CASSKSNRVGGTEAFF.

The rearrangement uses TRBV4-1 and TRBJ2-1, with D possibly being TRBD2 (5 bases). V lost 4 bases and J lost 9, with 19 bases in between. Germline V gene sequence: CDR1 MGHRA, CDR2 YSYEKL. The CDR3 runs 15 residues. CDR3 amino acids: CASSRLGSATTEQFF. CDR3 in DNA: TGCGCCAGCAGCCGACTGGGGAGCGCGACCACTGAGCAGTTCTTC.

The rearrangement joins TRBV28 to TRBJ2-5; 7 bases are a match to TRBD1. The DNA end favors TRBJ2-7, so the J call may be wrong. This CDR3 comprises 14 residues. Germline V gene lookup returns CDR1 MDHEN and CDR2 SYDVKM. The CDR3 DNA reads as TGTGCCAGCAAGGGACAGAACTACCCCTACGAGCAGTACTTC. It yields the protein CASKGQNYPYEQYF.

This sequence joins TRBV18 and TRBJ2-7; D gene uncertain. The CDR3 has 12 amino acids. CDR1 KGHSH and CDR2 LQKENI come from the germline V gene. Trimming took off 3 bases at V and 4 bases at J, with 7 bases between the two ends. CDR3 sequence (DNA): TGTGCCAGCTCACCCACAGATTACGAGCAGTACTTC. Translating gives CASSPTDYEQYF.

This chain links TRBV28 with TRBJ2-1, with TRBD1 identical over 7 bases. The junction had 2 bases not matched to a gene; V was cut back by 8 bases and J by 1 base. CDR3 size: 13 residues. Germline CDR1 is MDHEN and CDR2 is SYDVKM. The CDR3 nucleotides read TGTGCCAGCCAGACAGGGTCCTACAATGAGCAGTTCTTC. As protein: CASQTGSYNEQFF.

This clone was observed a few times. The V gene is TRBV5-6, the J gene TRBJ2-7, with 9 bases fitting TRBD1. The J segment lost 6 bases and the V segment lost 4 bases, leaving 8 bases of the junction unmatched. CDR3 length: 14 residues. Germline lookup yields CDR1 SGHDT and CDR2 YYEEEE. The CDR3 DNA is TGTGCCAGCAGCGTGGGACAGGGATGGGGCGAGCAGTACTTC. It yields the protein CASSVGQGWGEQYF.

This clone has only a few counts. The chain employs TRBV5-1 and TRBJ2-1, with TRBD2 matching 7 bases. Unmatched junction bases numbered 8, after V lost 3 bases and J lost 11 bases. CDR3 length: 13 residues. Germline V gene sequence: CDR1 SGHRS, CDR2 YFSETQ. The CDR3 here is CASSWEGPTKQFF. The CDR3 DNA is TGCGCCAGCAGCTGGGAGGGACCTACGAAGCAGTTCTTC. The complete variable domain, with remaining parts taken from reference TRBV5-1 and TRBJ2-1, reads KAGVTQTPRYLIKTRGQQVTLSCSPISGHRSVSWYQQTPGQGLQFLFEYFSETQRNKGNFPGRFSGRQFSNSRSEMNVSTLELGDSALYLCASSWEGPTKQFFGPGTRLTVL.

The chain joins TRBV28 to TRBJ2-3; 13 bases map to TRBD2. The germline V gene encodes CDR1 MDHEN and CDR2 SYDVKM. The CDR3 is 18 amino acids. V lost 5 bases to trimming and J lost 7 bases; unmatched junction nucleotides: 15. CDR3: CASSKIIPGLAGRNTQYF. In DNA form, the CDR3 reads TGTGCCAGCAGTAAAATTATCCCGGGACTAGCGGGACGAAATACGCAGTATTTT.

The chain carries TRBV9 and TRBJ2-7; 7 bases align to TRBD2. Germline CDR1 reads SGDLS; CDR2 reads YYNGEE. The V segment lost 3 bases and the J segment 5 bases; nucleotides outside the gene matches: 11. The CDR3 covers 15 residues. In DNA, the CDR3 is TGTGCCAGCAGCGCCCCTTTGGGAGGGTACGACGAGCAGTACTTC. Translating gives CASSAPLGGYDEQYF.

The chain carries TRBV7-9 and TRBJ2-7, with a weak D call TRBD2 (6 bases). V dropped 5 bases and J dropped 6 bases, with 14 bases sitting between them. Germline CDR1 SEHNR, CDR2 FQNEAQ (reference sequence). The CDR3 runs to 13 residues. CDR3 bases: TGTGCCAGCAGCCCCAATGTGGGGGGCGAGCAGTACTTC. Protein product: CASSPNVGGEQYF.

This rearrangement joins TRBV14 to TRBJ2-7; possible D gene TRBD2, 6 bases. V was clipped by 5 bases and J by 12 bases, with 17 bases between them. Germline V gives CDR1 SGHDN, CDR2 FVKESK. The CDR3 is 12 residues long. The DNA for the CDR3 is TGTGCCAGCAGCGCCCGACTAGTTGAACGGTACTTC. This codes for CASSARLVERYF.

The rearrangement uses TRBV28 and TRBJ2-1; 9 bases fit TRBD2. The ends lost 7 bases at V and 0 bases at J; junction bases unmatched: 13. From germline, CDR1 is MDHEN and CDR2 SYDVKM. The CDR3 loop spans 18 amino acids. CDR3 sequence reads: CASTPRLAATSSYNEQFF. CDR3 coding DNA: TGTGCCAGCACCCCCAGACTAGCGGCTACGAGCTCCTACAATGAGCAGTTCTTC.

A word on this clone: At one of its ends the junction is not consistent with the germline gene, which may arise from a read error. This chain uses TRBV6-5 with TRBJ2-1; D ambiguous. The length of the CDR3 is 14 residues. Germline V lookup: CDR1 MNHEY, CDR2 SVGAGI. In nucleotides, the CDR3 is TGTGCCAGCAGTTACTCTAGATCCTACAGTGAGCAGTTCTTC. Amino acid sequence: CASSYSRSYSEQFF.

The rearrangement links TRBV5-1 to TRBJ2-7; no definite D call. Germline V lookup: CDR1 SGHRS, CDR2 YFSETQ. CDR3 length: 13 amino acids. The V and J ends lost 7 bases and 2 bases respectively, with 13 bases between them. This CDR3 is CASGSMSAYEQYF. The CDR3 DNA is TGCGCCAGCGGCTCGATGTCGGCCTACGAGCAGTACTTC.

This chain links TRBV7-2 with TRBJ1-4; a possible D gene is TRBD1 (5 bases). Germline loops: CDR1 SGHTA, CDR2 FQGNSA. V was clipped by 5 bases and J by 2 bases, with 12 bases between them. CDR3 size: 15 residues. The CDR3 here is CASSQGGQTNEKLFF. The CDR3 region has the DNA TGTGCCAGCAGCCAGGGTGGCCAGACTAATGAAAAACTGTTTTTT. Full variable domain (remainder filled in from reference TRBV7-2 and TRBJ1-4): GAGVSQSPSNKVTEKGKDVELRCDPISGHTALYWYRQSLGQGLEFLIYFQGNSAPDKSGLPSDRFSAERTGGSVSTLTIQRTQQEDSAVYLCASSQGGQTNEKLFFGSGTQLSVL.

The table lists this clone with a count of one. The V gene is TRBV9, the J gene TRBJ2-2; 12 bases are shared with TRBD2. Germline V gives CDR1 SGDLS, CDR2 YYNGEE. The CDR3 runs 16 residues. With 0 bases clipped from V and 3 bases from J, the junction kept 0 bases outside the gene matches. CDR3 nucleotide sequence: TGTGCCAGCAGCGTAGGACTAGCGGGGGACACCGGGGAGCTGTTTTTT. This gives the protein CASSVGLAGDTGELFF. Variable domain in full (rest from reference TRBV9 and TRBJ2-2): DSGVTQTPKHLITATGQRVTLRCSPRSGDLSVYWYQQSLDQGLQFLIQYYNGEERAKGNILERFSAQQFPDLHSELNLSSLELGDSALYFCASSVGLAGDTGELFFGEGSRLTVL.

V and J are TRBV5-1 and TRBJ2-7; D uncertain. Germline V gives CDR1 SGHRS, CDR2 YFSETQ. Trimming shortened V by 1 base and J by 2 bases, and 10 bases separated the two germline ends. This CDR3 region has 14 residues. Here the CDR3 reads CASSLIADPYEQYF. Here the CDR3 DNA reads TGCGCCAGCAGCTTGATAGCCGACCCCTACGAGCAGTACTTC. Based on the CDR3 plus reference TRBV5-1 and TRBJ2-7, the full variable domain is KAGVTQTPRYLIKTRGQQVTLSCSPISGHRSVSWYQQTPGQGLQFLFEYFSETQRNKGNFPGRFSGRQFSNSRSEMNVSTLELGDSALYLCASSLIADPYEQYFGPGTRLTVT.

The chain has TRBV19 and TRBJ1-2, with 7 bases that match TRBD1. The V segment lost 5 bases and the J segment 3 bases; nucleotides outside the gene matches: 9. Germline V CDR1 and CDR2: LNHDA, SQIVND (reference sequence). The CDR3 is 15 amino acids. The CDR3 DNA is TGTGCCAGTAGTTTTAAAGGGACAGTTGACTATGGCTACACCTTC. It is translated as CASSFKGTVDYGYTF.

This clone showed up just once. This sequence joins TRBV19 and TRBJ2-3; a possible D gene is TRBD1 (6 bases). The germline V gene has CDR1 LNHDA and CDR2 SQIVND (reference sequence). The V end lost 3 bases, the J end lost 4 bases, and 11 bases lay between the germline ends. CDR3 length equals 14 residues. The CDR3 sequence: CASSIVAGADTQYF. In DNA form, the CDR3 reads TGTGCCAGTAGTATTGTGGCAGGGGCAGATACGCAGTATTTT.

V and J are TRBV27 and TRBJ2-1, with TRBD1 matching 8 bases. This CDR3 contains 13 residues. With 10 bases clipped from V and 7 bases from J, the junction kept 9 bases outside the gene matches. The germline V gene has CDR1 MNHEY and CDR2 SMNVEV (reference sequence). The CDR3 protein is CATWETGDNEQFF. The DNA of the CDR3 is TGTGCCACCTGGGAGACAGGGGATAATGAGCAGTTCTTC.